The 29 T cell receptor beta chains given below trace back to one sample, sequenced in a study of T-cell reconstitution after alpha-beta-depleted transplantation in children. Study observations and caveats: Diversity and T-cell counts at one year after transplant derived mostly from new T cells.

What these receptors recognize is not known. For TCRbeta, the library was prepared with unique molecular identifiers. MiXCR, applied by TCRdb to the PCR reads, yields one record per CDR3 protein. The sample carries around 300,000 distinct CDR3 sequences, approximately 7.3% recorded once. Here the sequenced sample was peripheral blood, taken 360 days after TCRalphabeta/CD19-depleted stem cell transplant. The origin of the receptors is a female patient between 2 and 10 years old who had a stem cell transplant for Fanconi anemia, so the T cells may come from the graft donor.

This clonotype has just a few counts. The chain joins TRBV18 to TRBJ2-1, with 7 bases that match TRBD1. V shed 4 bases, J shed 4 bases, and the junction held 7 bases outside the gene matches. The CDR3 is made up of 15 amino acids. Looked up from germline, CDR1 is KGHSH and CDR2 is LQKENI. The CDR3 loop reads CASSQDRASYNEQFF. CDR3 nucleotides: TGTGCCAGCTCACAAGACAGGGCTTCTTACAATGAGCAGTTCTTC. The complete variable domain, with remaining parts taken from reference TRBV18 and TRBJ2-1, reads NAGVMQNPRHLVRRRGQEARLRCSPMKGHSHVYWYRQLPEEGLKFMVYLQKENIIDESGMPKERFSAEFPKEGPSILRIQQVVRGDSAAYFCASSQDRASYNEQFFGPGTRLTVL.

V usage is TRBV11-1 and J usage is TRBJ1-1, with D uncertain. The germline CDR1 and CDR2 sequences are SGHAT and FQDESV (reference sequence). The CDR3 is made up of 15 amino acids. V was clipped by 5 bases and J by 8 bases, with 21 bases between them. For the CDR3, the DNA is TGTGCCAGCAGCAAATTTCGGCCGGACCTGGGAGAAGCTTTCTTT. This codes for CASSKFRPDLGEAFF.

The chain uses TRBV27 and TRBJ2-7; D may be TRBD2 (6 bases). Germline V gene lookup returns CDR1 MNHEY and CDR2 SMNVEV (reference sequence). V was clipped by 2 bases and J by 2 bases, with 10 bases between them. The CDR3 spans 14 residues. For the CDR3, the DNA is TGTGCCAGCAGTTTAGTGGAGGGACCCTACGAGCAGTACTTC. Protein sequence: CASSLVEGPYEQYF.

This clonotype appeared many times. V and J are TRBV7-6 and TRBJ2-1, with D perhaps matching TRBD1 (6 bases). V lost 5 bases and J 2 bases, leaving 13 bases between the germline ends. The CDR3 spans 15 residues. CDR1 and CDR2 (germline): SGHVS, FNYEAQ. This CDR3 is CASSAGQTAYNEQFF. The CDR3 nucleotides are TGTGCCAGCAGCGCCGGACAGACCGCCTACAATGAGCAGTTCTTC.

The chain has TRBV12-3 or TRBV12-4 and TRBJ2-7; 9 bases match TRBD1. J was trimmed by 1 base and V by 10 bases; bases with no gene match: 20. This CDR3 spans 18 amino acids. CDR3 DNA sequence: TGTGCCATCACTCGTTTCCCCCCCGGTGGGACAGGGTCCTACGAGCAGTACTTC. Its translation: CAITRFPPGGTGSYEQYF.

This clonotype showed up many times. The chain joins TRBV29-1 to TRBJ2-5; 8 bases fit TRBD2. V shed 5 bases and J 5 bases; nucleotides not matched to a gene: 1. This CDR3 has 11 amino acids. Looked up from germline, CDR1 is SQVTM and CDR2 is ANQGSEA. Here the CDR3 DNA reads TGCAGCGTTATAGCGGGGGAGACCCAGTACTTC. This gives the protein CSVIAGETQYF.

There are many counts of this clonotype. The gene calls are TRBV15 and TRBJ1-4, with 8 bases lining up with TRBD1. The ends lost 3 bases at V and 6 bases at J; junction bases unmatched: 6. The CDR3 consists of 15 residues. The germline V gene encodes CDR1 LNHNV and CDR2 YYDKDF (reference sequence). The CDR3 protein is CATSSSQGEDEKLFF. Written as DNA, the CDR3 is TGTGCCACCAGCAGCTCACAGGGGGAAGATGAAAAACTGTTTTTT.

This clonotype occurred many times. The chain has TRBV10-3 and TRBJ2-1; D is uncertain. CDR1 is ENHRY, CDR2 SYGVKD, per germline. Trimming shortened V by 4 bases and J by 8 bases, and 6 bases separated the two germline ends. This CDR3 comprises 11 residues. CDR3 DNA sequence: TGTGCCATCAGTGGGAAAGATGAGCAGTTCTTC. It is translated as CAISGKDEQFF.

This clonotype was seen more than once but under ten times. The rearrangement joins TRBV7-2 to TRBJ2-7, with 10 nucleotides matching TRBD2. Germline assignment: CDR1 SGHTA and CDR2 FQGNSA. V gave up 1 base and J gave up 6 bases; unmatched junction bases: 6. The CDR3 is 15 amino acids. CDR3 bases: TGTGCCAGCAGCTTAGAGCTAGCGGGGGTTGGCGAGCAGTACTTC. This encodes CASSLELAGVGEQYF.

As to this clonotype: One end of the junction fails to match germline, which may point to a read error. The J gene is TRBJ2-7, the V gene TRBV5-4, with a possible D match to TRBD1 (5 bases). Per germline, CDR1 SGHNT and CDR2 YYREEE (reference sequence). The CDR3 has 13 amino acids. The CDR3 bases are TGCGCCAGCAGCTTGATAGGGGCCTACGAGCAGTACTTC. Translation: CASSLIGAYEQYF.

The chain has TRBV6-1 and TRBJ2-3; D gene uncertain. This CDR3 spans 13 amino acids. The germline V gene encodes CDR1 MNHNS and CDR2 SASEGT. V was cut by 8 bases and J by 0 bases, with 9 bases left in between. This chain's CDR3 is CASGRGSTDTQYF. CDR3 bases: TGTGCCAGCGGCCGTGGGAGCACAGATACGCAGTATTTT.

This clonotype was counted many times. The chain links TRBV10-2 to TRBJ1-1; D uncertain. Trimming shortened V by 3 bases and J by 5 bases, and 13 bases separated the two germline ends. Germline CDR1 reads WSHSY; CDR2 reads SAAADI. The CDR3 contains 14 residues. The CDR3 sequence is CASSEAGKRTEAFF. The CDR3 DNA sequence: TGCGCCAGCAGTGAAGCGGGTAAGAGGACTGAAGCTTTCTTT.

This clonotype has just a few counts. This sequence joins TRBV5-1 and TRBJ1-4, with D perhaps matching TRBD1 (5 bases). The CDR3 extends over 15 amino acids. Trimming left V 1 base short and J 7 bases short, with 14 bases between. CDR1 is SGHRS and CDR2 is YFSETQ in the germline V gene. The CDR3 protein is CASSLFAGTVEKLFF. The CDR3 DNA follows: TGCGCCAGCAGCTTGTTCGCGGGGACGGTTGAAAAACTGTTTTTT.

In this sample, this clonotype turned up many times. The genes are TRBV7-9 and TRBJ2-5; D remains ambiguous. The CDR3 runs 11 residues. V lost 3 bases and J 6 bases, leaving 5 bases between the germline ends. The V gene's germline CDR1 is SEHNR and CDR2 FQNEAQ (reference sequence). The chain's CDR3 is CASSLGKTQYF. CDR3 DNA: TGTGCCAGCAGCTTGGGGAAGACCCAGTACTTC. Filled out from reference TRBV7-9 and TRBJ2-5, the complete variable domain reads DTGVSQNPRHKITKRGQNVTFRCDPISEHNRLYWYRQTLGQGPEFLTYFQNEAQLEKSRLLSDRFSAERPKGSFSTLEIQRTEQGDSAMYLCASSLGKTQYFGPGTRLLVL.

This clonotype was counted only a few times. The J gene is TRBJ2-7, the V gene TRBV20-1; 10 bases match TRBD2. The trim removed 3 bases at V and 0 bases at J, leaving 8 bases unmatched. Per the germline V gene, CDR1 is DFQATT and CDR2 is SNEGSKA (reference sequence). This CDR3 is built from 16 residues. The CDR3 loop is CSASSSGGESSYEQYF. The CDR3 region has the DNA TGCAGTGCTAGTTCCAGCGGGGGGGAGAGCTCCTACGAGCAGTACTTC.

A single count supports this clonotype. This chain joins TRBV7-6 and TRBJ2-6; D not certain. V was trimmed by 6 bases and J by 1 base, leaving 7 bases between them. Germline V gene sequence: CDR1 SGHVS, CDR2 FNYEAQ. The CDR3 runs 14 residues. The CDR3 loop reads CASSEGSGANVLTF. In DNA form, the CDR3 reads TGTGCCAGCAGTGAAGGGTCTGGGGCCAACGTCCTGACTTTC.

This clonotype was seen a few times. The V call is TRBV5-1, the J call TRBJ1-2; D uncertain. The germline V gene has CDR1 SGHRS and CDR2 YFSETQ. The CDR3 consists of 13 residues. Deletions cut 0 bases from V and 6 bases from J, with 9 bases between. CDR3 residues: CASSLEGVDGYTF. The CDR3 DNA follows: TGCGCCAGCAGCTTGGAGGGTGTTGATGGCTACACCTTC.

At least ten counts were recorded for this clonotype. This chain uses TRBV4-3 with TRBJ2-1; D call uncertain. The V gene's germline CDR1 is LGHNA and CDR2 YSLEER. This CDR3 is built from 15 residues. V shed 5 bases and J shed 9 bases, with 20 bases lying between them. The CDR3 here is CASSSGPGLPGEQFF. CDR3 coding DNA: TGCGCCAGCAGCTCTGGTCCCGGGCTCCCGGGTGAGCAGTTCTTC.

This chain connects TRBV12-3 or TRBV12-4 to TRBJ2-1, with D perhaps matching TRBD2 (5 bases). V lost 4 bases, J lost 6 bases, and 13 bases lay in between. CDR3 length: 14 residues. CDR3 nucleotides: TGTGCCAGCAGTTCGCCCACTAGTGGCAATGAGCAGTTCTTC. Its protein is CASSSPTSGNEQFF.

This clonotype was seen many times. The chain has TRBV5-1 and TRBJ2-4; D uncertain. This CDR3 has 16 amino acids. Germline assignment: CDR1 SGHRS and CDR2 YFSETQ. V shed 0 bases and J shed 0 bases, with 10 bases lying between them. Here the CDR3 DNA reads TGCGCCAGCAGCTTGGAGAACGTGAAAGCCAAAAACATTCAGTACTTC. Its translation is CASSLENVKAKNIQYF. Variable domain in full (rest from reference TRBV5-1 and TRBJ2-4): KAGVTQTPRYLIKTRGQQVTLSCSPISGHRSVSWYQQTPGQGLQFLFEYFSETQRNKGNFPGRFSGRQFSNSRSEMNVSTLELGDSALYLCASSLENVKAKNIQYFGAGTRLSVL.

This clonotype was observed at least ten times. The chain links TRBV29-1 to TRBJ1-1, with D hard to call. The V and J ends lost 6 bases and 4 bases respectively, with 9 bases between them. The CDR3 is 11 amino acids. The germline gives CDR1 SQVTM, CDR2 ANQGSEA. The chain's CDR3 is CSVAYSTEAFF. DNA for the CDR3: TGCAGCGTGGCTTATTCCACTGAAGCTTTCTTT.

This clonotype was counted at least ten times. The CDR3 is CASSPDRYYEQYF. In DNA, the CDR3 is TGCGCCAGCAGCCCGGACAGGTACTACGAGCAGTACTTC. This chain joins TRBV4-3 and TRBJ2-7, with TRBD1 identical over 7 bases. V was pared by 4 bases and J by 3 bases, with 3 bases of the junction left unmatched. The CDR3 is 13 residues long. From germline, CDR1 is LGHNA and CDR2 YSLEER.

This clonotype was counted a few times. The chain has TRBV9 and TRBJ2-2, with D maybe TRBD2 (6 bases). In germline, CDR1 is SGDLS, CDR2 YYNGEE. V lost 0 bases and J 4 bases, leaving 13 bases between the germline ends. The CDR3 totals 16 residues. CDR3 amino acids: CASSVGGATGTGELFF. As DNA, the CDR3 is TGTGCCAGCAGCGTAGGCGGGGCCACAGGCACCGGGGAGCTGTTTTTT. Complete variable domain (other parts from reference TRBV9 and TRBJ2-2): DSGVTQTPKHLITATGQRVTLRCSPRSGDLSVYWYQQSLDQGLQFLIQYYNGEERAKGNILERFSAQQFPDLHSELNLSSLELGDSALYFCASSVGGATGTGELFFGEGSRLTVL.

In this sample, this clonotype turned up many times. The chain employs TRBV15 and TRBJ2-7, with D possibly matching TRBD2 (6 bases). Germline loops: CDR1 LNHNV, CDR2 YYDKDF (reference sequence). CDR3 size: 15 residues. Trimming pared 1 base from V and 3 bases from J, leaving 13 bases between. CDR3 sequence (DNA): TGTGCCACCAGCAGAGTTGGGACTCCCTACTACGAGCAGTACTTC. It translates to CATSRVGTPYYEQYF.

This clonotype was seen many times. V is TRBV7-2 and J is TRBJ2-3, with a possible D match to TRBD2 (6 bases). Trimming cost V 0 bases and J 2 bases, with 12 bases left between them. Germline lookup yields CDR1 SGHTA and CDR2 FQGNSA. The CDR3 runs 16 residues. As DNA, the CDR3 is TGTGCCAGCAGCTTAGCCCGGGACTTTCCCACAGATACGCAGTATTTT. Its translation: CASSLARDFPTDTQYF.

The chain employs TRBV5-1 and TRBJ1-1; D is unresolved. The germline V gene has CDR1 SGHRS and CDR2 YFSETQ. This CDR3 has 12 residues. Trimming removed 1 base from V and 7 bases from J, with 8 bases in between. The CDR3 loop is CASSLNSREAFF. CDR3 DNA: TGCGCCAGCAGCTTGAACAGTCGTGAAGCTTTCTTT.

This clonotype was recorded a few times. The chain couples TRBV4-1 to TRBJ2-5; tentative D call: TRBD2 (6 bases). The CDR3 extends over 16 amino acids. V shed 1 base and J shed 5 bases, with 17 bases lying between them. Per germline, CDR1 MGHRA and CDR2 YSYEKL. The CDR3 loop reads CASSQGSLAKLETQYF. CDR3 sequence (DNA): TGCGCCAGCAGCCAAGGGTCCCTAGCGAAGTTGGAGACCCAGTACTTC.

The chain carries TRBV20-1 and TRBJ1-3; tentative D call: TRBD1 (5 bases). The CDR3 loop spans 14 amino acids. Germline V gene sequence: CDR1 DFQATT, CDR2 SNEGSKA (reference sequence). V was cut by 5 bases and J by 2 bases, with 13 bases left in between. The CDR3 reads CSADAGTAGNTIYF. The CDR3 DNA reads TGCAGTGCTGACGCCGGGACGGCTGGAAACACCATATATTTT.

Many counts were recorded for this clonotype. The rearrangement links TRBV3-1 to TRBJ2-7, with D perhaps being TRBD1 or TRBD2 (6 bases each). The CDR3 is 18 residues long. Germline-derived CDR1 and CDR2 are LGHDT and YNNKEL (reference sequence). Trimming left V 5 bases short and J 2 bases short, with 25 bases between. The CDR3 here is CASSGWGERGDQAYEQYF. CDR3 nucleotide sequence: TGTGCCAGCAGCGGATGGGGGGAGAGGGGGGATCAAGCCTACGAGCAGTACTTC.